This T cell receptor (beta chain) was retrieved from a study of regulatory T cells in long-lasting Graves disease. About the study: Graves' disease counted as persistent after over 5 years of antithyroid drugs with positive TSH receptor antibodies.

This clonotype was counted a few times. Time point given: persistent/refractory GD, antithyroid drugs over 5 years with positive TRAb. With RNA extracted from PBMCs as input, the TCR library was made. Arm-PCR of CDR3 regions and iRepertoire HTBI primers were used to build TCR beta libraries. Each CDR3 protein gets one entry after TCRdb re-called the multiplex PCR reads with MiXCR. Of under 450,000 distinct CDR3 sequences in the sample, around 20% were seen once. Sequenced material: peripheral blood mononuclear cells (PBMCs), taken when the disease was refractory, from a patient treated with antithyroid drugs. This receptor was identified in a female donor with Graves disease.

The CDR3 protein is CASLPPGANEQYF. The CDR3 coding sequence is TGTGCCAGCCTCCCCCCAGGGGCCAACGAGCAGTACTTC. The chain combines TRBV19 with TRBJ2-7, with D maybe TRBD1 (6 bases). V was clipped by 9 bases and J by 5 bases, with 17 bases between them. This CDR3 is 13 amino acids long. Looked up from germline, CDR1 is LNHDA and CDR2 is SQIVND (reference sequence).